This TCR beta chain was obtained from a study of T cell responses to AZD1222 COVID-19 vaccine. Study-wide findings and caveats: Repertoires were obtained only post-peak T cell response. Donors were largely white British and mainly female; clonal diversity was possibly underestimated. Vaccine-associated CD4 TCRs spanned spike, dominant at 160-218 and 743-854.

TCRdb's copy holds only in-frame clones and misses some; the assay was immunoSEQ multiplex PCR. This repertoire shows under 140,000 clones, 88% found once; its top ten account for roughly 1.6%. The CDR3 runs 15 residues. Trimming left V 2 bases short and J 5 bases short, with 16 bases between. Germline lookup yields CDR1 SGHDT and CDR2 YYEEEE. Comment on this clone: The antigen remains undetermined.

The V and J genes are TRBV5-6 and TRBJ1-2; possible D gene TRBD1, 6 bases. Source: peripheral blood, taken on day 0 of AZD1222 vaccination. This TCR derives from an adult in good health. The CDR3 DNA reads TGTGCCAGCAGCTTCTTTCAGGGGATTTCATATGGCTACACCTTC. The encoded protein is CASSFFQGISYGYTF.